These 25 T cell receptor beta chains came from one sample sequenced in a study of cytomegalovirus exposure and HLA in healthy donors. Assay: immunoSEQ multiplex PCR; the TCRdb copy retains only in-frame clones and omits some. The table includes approximately 200,000 clones, 65% to 90% detected once. Sequenced sample: PBMCs. Source of these receptors: a woman in her thirties in good health and CMV-seropositive.

The rearrangement uses TRBV9 and TRBJ2-5, with TRBD2 identical over 8 bases. The junction had 10 bases not matched to a gene; V was cut back by 0 bases and J by 6 bases. This CDR3 spans 16 amino acids. The germline CDR1 and CDR2 sequences are SGDLS and YYNGEE. The CDR3 DNA is TGTGCCAGCAGCGTAGCTACGGGGGGACTAGGAAAGACCCAGTACTTC. Its translation is CASSVATGGLGKTQYF.

The chain joins TRBV6-1 to TRBJ2-1, with TRBD2 as a possible D gene (6 bases). Trimming removed 0 bases from V and 12 bases from J, with 18 bases in between. CDR3 size: 15 residues. Germline V gene data show CDR1 as MNHNS and CDR2 as SASEGT. CDR3 residues: CASSEALTSRARQFF. CDR3 bases: TGTGCCAGCAGTGAAGCTCTCACTAGCAGGGCTCGGCAGTTCTTC.

The J gene is TRBJ2-7, the V gene TRBV6-1; weak D call: TRBD1 (6 bases). V dropped 8 bases and J dropped 3 bases, with 11 bases sitting between them. The CDR3 runs 12 residues. Germline assignment: CDR1 MNHNS and CDR2 SASEGT. In nucleotides, the CDR3 is TGTGCCAGCCAGAACAGGGTCTACGAGCAGTACTTC. Its protein product is CASQNRVYEQYF.

The chain carries TRBV29-1 and TRBJ2-7; 10 positions match TRBD1. CDR3 length: 13 residues. Trimming cost V 3 bases and J 5 bases; bases outside gene matches: 4. CDR1 and CDR2 from the germline V gene are SQVTM and ANQGSEA. The CDR3 DNA reads TGCAGCGTTGAGGGGACAGGGGACAACGAGCAGTACTTC. Its translation is CSVEGTGDNEQYF.

This chain joins TRBV19 and TRBJ1-2, with TRBD1 as a possible D gene (6 bases). Germline CDR1 and CDR2: LNHDA and SQIVND (reference sequence). V was pared by 4 bases and J by 4 bases, with 16 bases between. There are 15 residues in the CDR3. CDR3 amino acids: CASSSQLQGSYGYTF. The CDR3 DNA reads TGTGCCAGTAGTAGCCAACTACAGGGTAGCTATGGCTACACCTTC.

The chain combines TRBV7-9 with TRBJ1-1, with D maybe TRBD1 (6 bases). The V end lost 1 base, the J end lost 8 bases, and 11 bases lay between the germline ends. The CDR3 loop spans 13 amino acids. Looked up from germline, CDR1 is SEHNR and CDR2 is FQNEAQ (reference sequence). The CDR3 bases are TGTGCCAGCAGCTTAGGGCCGGACAGAGAAGCTTTCTTT. Amino acid sequence: CASSLGPDREAFF.

V is TRBV28 and J is TRBJ2-3, with TRBD2 matching over 13 bases. From germline, CDR1 is MDHEN and CDR2 SYDVKM. V shed 5 bases, J shed 6 bases, and the junction held 8 bases outside the gene matches. This CDR3 spans 16 amino acids. CDR3 nucleotide sequence: TGTGCCAGCAGTCCAAGGACTAGCGGGAGAATGGATACGCAGTATTTT. This gives the protein CASSPRTSGRMDTQYF.

The chain combines TRBV28 with TRBJ1-4; 8 bases are shared with TRBD1. Germline V lookup: CDR1 MDHEN, CDR2 SYDVKM. The CDR3 contains 14 residues. With V trimmed by 6 bases and J by 7 bases, 7 bases remained unmatched. CDR3 DNA: TGTGCCAGCAGCGAAAGGACAGGGACTGAAAAACTGTTTTTT. It encodes CASSERTGTEKLFF.

The rearrangement links TRBV5-1 to TRBJ2-3; D is unclear. Germline lookup yields CDR1 SGHRS and CDR2 YFSETQ. This CDR3 is built from 13 residues. V gave up 6 bases and J gave up 5 bases, with 13 bases separating them. The CDR3 loop reads CASNPLAEDTQYF. CDR3 bases: TGCGCCAGCAACCCTCTGGCGGAAGATACGCAGTATTTT.

At least ten counts were recorded for this clone. The rearrangement joins TRBV28 to TRBJ2-1, with TRBD2 matching 8 bases. Germline-derived CDR1 and CDR2 are MDHEN and SYDVKM. Unmatched junction bases numbered 9, after V lost 5 bases and J lost 0 bases. The CDR3 consists of 17 residues. CDR3 coding DNA: TGTGCCAGCAGTATCCGGACTAGCCGAAGCTCCTACAATGAGCAGTTCTTC. Translating it yields CASSIRTSRSSYNEQFF.

The rearrangement uses TRBV14 and TRBJ2-1; D might be TRBD1 (6 bases). Germline lookup yields CDR1 SGHDN and CDR2 FVKESK. The CDR3 is made up of 13 amino acids. Trimming pared 3 bases from V and 13 bases from J, leaving 16 bases between. DNA for the CDR3: TGTGCCAGCAGCCAGGCCAGGGGCCGCGTCCAGTTCTTC. Amino acids: CASSQARGRVQFF.

The genes are TRBV7-9 and TRBJ1-5, with 7 bases fitting TRBD1. V shed 5 bases and J 6 bases; nucleotides not matched to a gene: 13. The length of the CDR3 is 16 residues. Germline CDR1 is SEHNR and CDR2 is FQNEAQ (reference sequence). CDR3 residues: CASSLWTGRRSQPQHF. The CDR3 nucleotides read TGTGCCAGCAGCCTATGGACAGGACGAAGGTCTCAGCCCCAGCATTTT. Supplemented by reference TRBV7-9 and TRBJ1-5, the full variable domain reads DTGVSQNPRHKITKRGQNVTFRCDPISEHNRLYWYRQTLGQGPEFLTYFQNEAQLEKSRLLSDRFSAERPKGSFSTLEIQRTEQGDSAMYLCASSLWTGRRSQPQHFGDGTRLSIL.

This clone was seen once. V usage is TRBV5-6 and J usage is TRBJ1-1; D gene unclear. The CDR3 runs 14 residues. Trimming took 2 bases from V and 0 from J, leaving 8 bases between them. Germline values: CDR1 SGHDT, CDR2 YYEEEE. The CDR3 DNA is TGTGCCAGCAGCTTAAAAGAGGTGAACACTGAAGCTTTCTTT. Encoded protein: CASSLKEVNTEAFF. Filled out from reference TRBV5-6 and TRBJ1-1, the complete variable domain reads DAGVTQSPTHLIKTRGQQVTLRCSPKSGHDTVSWYQQALGQGPQFIFQYYEEEERQRGNFPDRFSGHQFPNYSSELNVNALLLGDSALYLCASSLKEVNTEAFFGQGTRLTVV.

The chain couples TRBV7-9 to TRBJ2-7, with a tentative D call TRBD1 (6 bases). The ends were cut back, 5 bases at V and 2 bases at J, with 13 bases in the middle. The V gene's germline CDR1 is SEHNR and CDR2 FQNEAQ (reference sequence). This CDR3 is 14 amino acids long. The CDR3 spells CASSEAGAAYEQYF. In nucleotides, the CDR3 is TGTGCCAGCAGCGAAGCAGGGGCCGCCTACGAGCAGTACTTC.

The chain links TRBV19 to TRBJ1-5; TRBD1 might be the D (6 bases). The CDR3 totals 14 residues. From germline, CDR1 is LNHDA and CDR2 SQIVND (reference sequence). Trimming stripped 8 bases from V and 4 bases from J, with 15 bases between. The CDR3 DNA sequence: TGTGCCAGTTACACAGGGCAGGCGAATCAGCCCCAGCATTTT. This translates into CASYTGQANQPQHF. Full variable domain (missing parts from reference TRBV19 and TRBJ1-5): DGGITQSPKYLFRKEGQNVTLSCEQNLNHDAMYWYRQDPGQGLRLIYYSQIVNDFQKGDIAEGYSVSREKKESFPLTVTSAQKNPTAFYLCASYTGQANQPQHFGDGTRLSIL.

This clone appeared a single time. The chain combines TRBV6-5 with TRBJ2-3, with 7 positions matching TRBD1. CDR3 length equals 13 residues. Trimming at V came to 6 bases and at J to 4 bases, leaving 4 bases not matched to a gene. Germline values: CDR1 MNHEY, CDR2 SVGAGI. CDR3 DNA: TGTGCCAGCAGACGACAGGGCCCAGATACGCAGTATTTT. Translation gives CASRRQGPDTQYF.

The chain combines TRBV2 with TRBJ1-3; D gene uncertain. The germline V gene has CDR1 SNHLY and CDR2 FYNNEI. Deletions cut 1 base from V and 0 bases from J, with 7 bases between. This CDR3 comprises 15 residues. The CDR3 DNA reads as TGTGCCAGCAGTGAAGGCAGACACTCTGGAAACACCATATATTTT. It codes for CASSEGRHSGNTIYF.

This chain connects TRBV5-1 to TRBJ1-5, with D possibly being TRBD1 (5 bases). CDR3 length equals 13 residues. Trimming removed 4 bases from V and 7 bases from J, with 12 bases in between. Germline loops: CDR1 SGHRS, CDR2 YFSETQ. The DNA for the CDR3 is TGCGCCAGCAGCAGCAGGGTGCAGCAGCCCCAGCATTTT. This codes for CASSSRVQQPQHF.

This clone was seen only once. The V and J genes are TRBV5-5 and TRBJ1-2, with 7 bases matching TRBD1. Losses at the gene ends were 3 bases for V and 4 bases for J; bases not matched to a gene: 6. CDR3 length: 14 amino acids. Germline CDR1 reads SGHKS; CDR2 reads YYEKEE (reference sequence). This CDR3 is CASSSGQRSYGYTF. The CDR3 coding sequence is TGTGCCAGCAGCTCGGGACAGCGGTCCTATGGCTACACCTTC.

The chain carries TRBV6-1 and TRBJ1-2; D might be TRBD1 (6 bases). The CDR3 contains 15 residues. Trimming took 5 bases from V and 5 from J, leaving 18 bases between them. Germline lookup yields CDR1 MNHNS and CDR2 SASEGT. CDR3 nucleotides: TGTGCCAGCAGTCCCGGAGGACAGACCTTTTATGGCTACACCTTC. Residues: CASSPGGQTFYGYTF.

The sample holds a few counts of this clone. For the CDR3, the DNA is TGTGCCAGCAGTTTTTCAGTGGGGGACACATCCTACGAGCAGTACTTC. The encoded protein is CASSFSVGDTSYEQYF. The genes are TRBV28 and TRBJ2-7, with a weak D call TRBD1 (6 bases). Trimming cost V 3 bases and J 1 base, with 16 bases left between them. The CDR3 consists of 16 residues. The V gene's germline CDR1 is MDHEN and CDR2 SYDVKM.

The chain employs TRBV28 and TRBJ2-1; D ambiguous. The CDR3 is made up of 13 amino acids. The V gene's germline CDR1 is MDHEN and CDR2 SYDVKM. V was trimmed by 1 base and J by 6 bases, leaving 7 bases between them. CDR3 DNA sequence: TGTGCCAGCAGTTTATATGGCACCAATGAGCAGTTCTTC. It is translated as CASSLYGTNEQFF.

This rearrangement joins TRBV28 to TRBJ2-7; TRBD2 matches 9 bases. The V segment lost 3 bases and the J segment 0 bases; nucleotides outside the gene matches: 9. CDR3 length: 17 amino acids. In germline, CDR1 is MDHEN, CDR2 SYDVKM. CDR3 loop: CASSLGPERGDSYEQYF. For the CDR3, the DNA is TGTGCCAGCAGTTTGGGCCCTGAGCGGGGGGACTCCTACGAGCAGTACTTC.

The chain couples TRBV2 to TRBJ2-1; D perhaps matches TRBD2 (6 bases). V was pared by 1 base and J by 7 bases, with 14 bases between. The CDR3 is 15 amino acids. Germline CDR1 and CDR2: SNHLY and FYNNEI. CDR3 in amino acids: CASSEDRERVNEQFF. CDR3 DNA sequence: TGTGCCAGCAGTGAAGACCGGGAGAGGGTAAATGAGCAGTTCTTC.

The rearrangement links TRBV28 to TRBJ2-1, with 14 positions matching TRBD2. Germline lookup yields CDR1 MDHEN and CDR2 SYDVKM. Losses at the gene ends were 3 bases for V and 7 bases for J; bases not matched to a gene: 11. The CDR3 length is 18 residues. The CDR3 region has the DNA TGTGCCAGCAGTTTGACTAGCGGGAGGGCCGTAGGAGGGAATGAGCAGTTCTTC. This encodes CASSLTSGRAVGGNEQFF. The variable domain in full, with the rest retrieved from reference TRBV28 and TRBJ2-1, is DVKVTQSSRYLVKRTGEKVFLECVQDMDHENMFWYRQDPGLGLRLIYFSYDVKMKEKGDIPEGYSVSREKKERFSLILESASTNQTSMYLCASSLTSGRAVGGNEQFFGPGTRLTVL.